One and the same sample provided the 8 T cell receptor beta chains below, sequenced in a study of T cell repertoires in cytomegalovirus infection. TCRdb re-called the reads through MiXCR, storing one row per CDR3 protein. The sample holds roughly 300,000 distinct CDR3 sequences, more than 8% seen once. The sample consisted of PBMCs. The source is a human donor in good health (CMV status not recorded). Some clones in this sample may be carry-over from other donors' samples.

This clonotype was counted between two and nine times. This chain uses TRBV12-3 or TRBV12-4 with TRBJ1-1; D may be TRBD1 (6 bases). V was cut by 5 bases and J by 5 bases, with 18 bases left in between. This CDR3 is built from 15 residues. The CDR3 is CASSRGGSGGTEAFF. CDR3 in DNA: TGTGCCAGCAGTCGAGGGGGTTCCGGAGGGACTGAAGCTTTCTTT.

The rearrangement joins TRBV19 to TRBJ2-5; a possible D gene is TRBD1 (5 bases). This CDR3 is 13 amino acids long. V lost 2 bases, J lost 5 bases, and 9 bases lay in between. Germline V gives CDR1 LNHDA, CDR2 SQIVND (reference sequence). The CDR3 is CASSIRGSETQYF. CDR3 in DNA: TGTGCCAGTAGTATAAGGGGAAGCGAGACCCAGTACTTC.

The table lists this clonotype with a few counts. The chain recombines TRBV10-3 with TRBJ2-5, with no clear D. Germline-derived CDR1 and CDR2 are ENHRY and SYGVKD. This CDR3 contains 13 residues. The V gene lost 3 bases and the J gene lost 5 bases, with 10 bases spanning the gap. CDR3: CAISDTNDETQYF. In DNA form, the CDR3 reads TGTGCCATCAGTGACACAAATGATGAGACCCAGTACTTC.

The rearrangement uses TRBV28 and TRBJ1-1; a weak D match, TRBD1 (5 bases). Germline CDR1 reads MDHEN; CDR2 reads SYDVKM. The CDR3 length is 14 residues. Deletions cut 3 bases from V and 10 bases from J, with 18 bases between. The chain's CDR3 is CASSFGQGVKRAFF. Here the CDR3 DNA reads TGTGCCAGCAGTTTCGGGCAGGGAGTAAAGAGAGCTTTCTTT.

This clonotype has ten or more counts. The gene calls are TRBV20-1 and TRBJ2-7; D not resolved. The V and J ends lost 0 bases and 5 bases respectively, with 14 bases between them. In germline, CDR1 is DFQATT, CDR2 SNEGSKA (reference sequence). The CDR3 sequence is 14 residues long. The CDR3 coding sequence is TGCAGTGCTAGAGATGTCGACCGGGTAGACGAGCAGTACTTC. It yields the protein CSARDVDRVDEQYF.

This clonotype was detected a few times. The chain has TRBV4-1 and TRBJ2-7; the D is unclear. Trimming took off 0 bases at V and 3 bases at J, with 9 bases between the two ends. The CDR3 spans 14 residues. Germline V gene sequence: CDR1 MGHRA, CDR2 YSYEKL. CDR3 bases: TGCGCCAGCAGCCAAGAATACAGCCACTACGAGCAGTACTTC. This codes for CASSQEYSHYEQYF.

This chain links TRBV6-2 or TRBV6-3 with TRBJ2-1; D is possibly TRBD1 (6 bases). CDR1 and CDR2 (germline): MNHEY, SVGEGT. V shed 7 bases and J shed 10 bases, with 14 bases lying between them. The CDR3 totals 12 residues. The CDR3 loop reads CASNHRAREQFF. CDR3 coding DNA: TGTGCCAGCAACCACAGGGCTCGCGAGCAGTTCTTC.

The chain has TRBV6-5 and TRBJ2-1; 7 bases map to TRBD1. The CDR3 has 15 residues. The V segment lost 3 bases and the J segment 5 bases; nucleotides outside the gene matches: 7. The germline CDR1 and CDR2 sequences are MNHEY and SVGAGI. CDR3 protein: CASSYGDSGDNEQFF. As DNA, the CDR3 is TGTGCCAGCAGTTATGGGGACAGTGGTGACAATGAGCAGTTCTTC.